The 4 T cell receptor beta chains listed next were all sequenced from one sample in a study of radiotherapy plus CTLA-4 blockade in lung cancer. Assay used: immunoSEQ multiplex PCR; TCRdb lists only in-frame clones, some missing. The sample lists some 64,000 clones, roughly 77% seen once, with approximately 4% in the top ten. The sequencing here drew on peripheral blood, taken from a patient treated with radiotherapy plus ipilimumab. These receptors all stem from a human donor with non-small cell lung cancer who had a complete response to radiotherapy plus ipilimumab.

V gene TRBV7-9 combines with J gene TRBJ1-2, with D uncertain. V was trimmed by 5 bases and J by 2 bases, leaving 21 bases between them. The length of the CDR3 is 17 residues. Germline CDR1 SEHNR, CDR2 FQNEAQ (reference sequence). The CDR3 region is CASSPVFDRGSNYGYTF. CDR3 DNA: TGTGCCAGCAGCCCCGTTTTTGATCGGGGTAGCAACTATGGCTACACCTTC.

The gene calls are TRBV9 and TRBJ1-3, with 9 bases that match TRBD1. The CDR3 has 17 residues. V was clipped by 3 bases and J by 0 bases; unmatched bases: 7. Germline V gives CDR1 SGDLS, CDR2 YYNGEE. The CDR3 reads CASSGGTGSFSGNTIYF. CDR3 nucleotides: TGTGCCAGCAGCGGGGGGACAGGGAGCTTCTCTGGAAACACCATATATTTT.

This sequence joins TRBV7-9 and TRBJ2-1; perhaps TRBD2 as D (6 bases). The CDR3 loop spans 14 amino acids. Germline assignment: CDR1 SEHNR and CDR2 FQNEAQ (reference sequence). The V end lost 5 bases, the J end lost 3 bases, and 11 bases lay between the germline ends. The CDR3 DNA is TGTGCCAGCAGCCCCGGAGGGGACTACAATGAGCAGTTCTTC. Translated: CASSPGGDYNEQFF.

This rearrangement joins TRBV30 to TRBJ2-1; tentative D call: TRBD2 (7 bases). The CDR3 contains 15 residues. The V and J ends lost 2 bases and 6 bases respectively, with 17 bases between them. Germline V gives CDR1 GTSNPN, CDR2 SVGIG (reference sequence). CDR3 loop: CAWSPYRGASNEQFF. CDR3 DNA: TGTGCCTGGAGTCCGTATCGGGGGGCAAGCAATGAGCAGTTCTTC.